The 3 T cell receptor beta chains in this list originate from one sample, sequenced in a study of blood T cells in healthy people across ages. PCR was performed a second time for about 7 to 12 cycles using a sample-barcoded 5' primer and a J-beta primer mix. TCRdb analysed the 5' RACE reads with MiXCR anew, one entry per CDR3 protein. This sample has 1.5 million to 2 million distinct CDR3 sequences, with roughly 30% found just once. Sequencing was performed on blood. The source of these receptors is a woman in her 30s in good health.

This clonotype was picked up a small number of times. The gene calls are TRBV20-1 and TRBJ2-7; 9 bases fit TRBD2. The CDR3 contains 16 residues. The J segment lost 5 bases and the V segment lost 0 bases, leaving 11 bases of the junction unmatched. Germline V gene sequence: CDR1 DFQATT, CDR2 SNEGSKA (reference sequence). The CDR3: CSAREPLRAGGNEQYF. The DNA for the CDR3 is TGCAGTGCTAGAGAACCCCTTCGAGCGGGAGGTAACGAGCAGTACTTC.

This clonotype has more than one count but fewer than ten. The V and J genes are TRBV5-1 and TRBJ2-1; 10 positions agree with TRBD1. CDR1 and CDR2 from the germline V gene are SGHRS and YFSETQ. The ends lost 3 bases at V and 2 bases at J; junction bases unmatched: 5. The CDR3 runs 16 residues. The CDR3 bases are TGCGCCAGCAGCTCGTCGGACAGGGGGGCCTACAATGAGCAGTTCTTC. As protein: CASSSSDRGAYNEQFF.

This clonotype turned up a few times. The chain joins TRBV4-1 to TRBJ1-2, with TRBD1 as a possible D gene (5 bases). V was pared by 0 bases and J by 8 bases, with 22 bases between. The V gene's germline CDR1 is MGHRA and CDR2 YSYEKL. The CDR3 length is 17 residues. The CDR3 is CASSQDPGGRPRGGYTF. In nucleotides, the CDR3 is TGCGCCAGCAGCCAAGATCCAGGTGGCAGACCGAGGGGCGGCTACACCTTC.